This TCR beta chain was observed in a study of T cells in Graves' hyperthyroidism and ophthalmopathy. RNA transcripts gave rise to amplified TCR beta CDR3 regions. In the first-round RT-PCR of the TCR CDR3, the HTBI primer set was used. TCRdb reprocessed the multiplex PCR reads via MiXCR and lists one record per CDR3 protein. Altogether 300,000 to 400,000 distinct CDR3 sequences are present, about 14% being singletons, with the ten largest covering around 25%. This clonotype was seen a handful of times. The clonotype originates from a woman aged 30 to 39 with Graves' hyperthyroidism. Sequences were obtained from blood.

CDR3 amino acids: CSARDPMRTEGYNEQFF. DNA for the CDR3: TGCAGTGCTAGAGATCCCATGAGGACAGAGGGCTACAATGAGCAGTTCTTC. The rearrangement uses TRBV20-1 and TRBJ2-1; perhaps TRBD1 as D (6 bases). There are 17 residues in the CDR3. The germline V gene encodes CDR1 DFQATT and CDR2 SNEGSKA (reference sequence). V dropped 0 bases and J dropped 3 bases, with 18 bases sitting between them.